The 21 T cell receptor beta chains reported below all come from one sample, sequenced in a study of T cell responses to AZD1222 COVID-19 vaccine. The data were produced by immunoSEQ multiplex PCR, yet TCRdb's version contains in-frame clones alone and is incomplete. The sample carries tens of thousands of clones, about 88% recorded once. The specimen was peripheral blood, collected 28 days after the second AZD1222 dose. Receptors were obtained from an adult who received the AZD1222 COVID-19 vaccine.

This clone was recorded only once. This sequence joins TRBV29-1 and TRBJ2-3; TRBD2 aligns across 7 bases. This CDR3 is 12 amino acids long. Looked up from germline, CDR1 is SQVTM and CDR2 is ANQGSEA. Trimming at V came to 7 bases and at J to 10 bases, leaving 11 bases not matched to a gene. The CDR3 DNA sequence: TGCAGCGGGCAGCAGCTGGGAGGGGCGCAGTATTTT. This sequence encodes CSGQQLGGAQYF.

The chain links TRBV30 to TRBJ1-2; 8 bases are a match to TRBD1. V lost 4 bases, J lost 4 bases, and 5 bases stayed unmatched. Germline lookup yields CDR1 GTSNPN and CDR2 SVGIG (reference sequence). This CDR3 region has 13 residues. In nucleotides, the CDR3 is TGTGCCTGGACAGGGGGCCACCGCTATGGCTACACCTTC. The encoded protein is CAWTGGHRYGYTF. The full variable domain, with the rest looked up from reference TRBV30 and TRBJ1-2, is SQTIHQWPATLVQPVGSPLSLECTVEGTSNPNLYWYRQAAGRGLQLLFYSVGIGQISSEVPQNLSASRPQDRQFILSSKKLLLSDSGFYLCAWTGGHRYGYTFGSGTRLTVV.

The gene calls are TRBV19 and TRBJ2-7, with D unresolved. The V gene lost 3 bases and the J gene lost 6 bases, with 9 bases spanning the gap. Germline lookup yields CDR1 LNHDA and CDR2 SQIVND (reference sequence). This CDR3 spans 12 amino acids. The CDR3 here is CASSIVGSEQYF. As DNA, the CDR3 is TGTGCCAGTAGTATTGTGGGTTCCGAGCAGTACTTC.

The V gene is TRBV7-9, the J gene TRBJ2-7, with D unresolved. The CDR3 is made up of 11 amino acids. Germline V CDR1 and CDR2: SEHNR, FQNEAQ (reference sequence). V was trimmed by 3 bases and J by 4 bases, leaving 4 bases between them. The CDR3: CASSFLYEQYF. The CDR3 bases are TGTGCCAGCAGCTTTTTGTACGAGCAGTACTTC.

The chain uses TRBV7-2 and TRBJ2-2, with D possibly TRBD1 on 5 matching bases. Trimming took 2 bases from V and 3 from J, leaving 10 bases between them. The germline V gene has CDR1 SGHTA and CDR2 FQGNSA. The CDR3 is made up of 15 amino acids. In DNA form, the CDR3 reads TGTGCCAGCAGCTTACAGGGTTGGGACACCGGGGAGCTGTTTTTT. This encodes CASSLQGWDTGELFF.

This clone was observed a few times. The J gene is TRBJ1-2, the V gene TRBV19; D gene ambiguous. The V end lost 6 bases, the J end lost 3 bases, and 17 bases lay between the germline ends. Germline V lookup: CDR1 LNHDA, CDR2 SQIVND (reference sequence). The CDR3 has 15 amino acids. The DNA of the CDR3 is TGTGCCAGTAGCCGCGACGGATCTCATCACTATGGCTACACCTTC. It translates to CASSRDGSHHYGYTF.

J is TRBJ1-1 and V is TRBV7-9; D is uncertain. The germline V gene has CDR1 SEHNR and CDR2 FQNEAQ (reference sequence). The V and J ends lost 5 bases and 8 bases respectively, with 3 bases between them. The CDR3 covers 9 residues. The CDR3 loop is CASSPEAFF. In DNA form, the CDR3 reads TGTGCCAGCAGCCCCGAAGCTTTCTTT. Supplemented by reference TRBV7-9 and TRBJ1-1, the full variable domain reads DTGVSQNPRHKITKRGQNVTFRCDPISEHNRLYWYRQTLGQGPEFLTYFQNEAQLEKSRLLSDRFSAERPKGSFSTLEIQRTEQGDSAMYLCASSPEAFFGQGTRLTVV.

This rearrangement joins TRBV7-2 to TRBJ1-5, with TRBD1 identical over 7 bases. With V trimmed by 4 bases and J by 2 bases, 5 bases remained unmatched. The germline V gene encodes CDR1 SGHTA and CDR2 FQGNSA. The CDR3 has 15 amino acids. CDR3 nucleotides: TGTGCCAGCAGCTGGACCGGGACAGGCAATCAGCCCCAGCATTTT. Translated: CASSWTGTGNQPQHF.

The chain couples TRBV29-1 to TRBJ1-5, with 9 bases identical to TRBD1. The CDR3 has 13 amino acids. Trimming at V came to 4 bases and at J to 6 bases, leaving 4 bases not matched to a gene. Germline lookup yields CDR1 SQVTM and CDR2 ANQGSEA. Here the CDR3 DNA reads TGCAGCGTTGCCGGGACAGGGACTCAGCCCCAGCATTTT. Residues: CSVAGTGTQPQHF. The full variable domain, in which reference TRBV29-1 and TRBJ1-5 provide the parts outside the CDR3, is SAVISQKPSRDICQRGTSLTIQCQVDSQVTMMFWYRQQPGQSLTLIATANQGSEATYESGFVIDKFPISRPNLTFSTLTVSNMSPEDSSIYLCSVAGTGTQPQHFGDGTRLSIL.

This clone appeared once. The chain links TRBV5-1 to TRBJ1-2; no reliable D call. The CDR3 covers 14 residues. Trimming shortened V by 0 bases and J by 4 bases, and 10 bases separated the two germline ends. Looked up from germline, CDR1 is SGHRS and CDR2 is YFSETQ. The CDR3 reads CASSLGAEIYGYTF. CDR3 in DNA: TGCGCCAGCAGCTTGGGGGCGGAGATCTATGGCTACACCTTC.

V usage is TRBV5-1 and J usage is TRBJ2-1; 7 bases are a match to TRBD2. Per the germline V gene, CDR1 is SGHRS and CDR2 is YFSETQ. The CDR3 sequence is 14 residues long. J was trimmed by 5 bases and V by 2 bases; bases with no gene match: 4. The DNA for the CDR3 is TGCGCCAGCAGCTTTGGGACTAAAAACAATGAGCAGTTCTTC. It specifies CASSFGTKNNEQFF.

This rearrangement joins TRBV2 to TRBJ1-1; no clear D. The CDR3 is 14 amino acids. Per the germline V gene, CDR1 is SNHLY and CDR2 is FYNNEI. The V end lost 10 bases, the J end lost 1 base, and 16 bases lay between the germline ends. CDR3 protein: CATMVDGENTEAFF. CDR3 sequence (DNA): TGTGCCACCATGGTGGACGGCGAGAACACTGAAGCTTTCTTT.

V and J are TRBV6-5 and TRBJ1-1; D might be TRBD1 (6 bases). The CDR3 length is 14 residues. The V end lost 6 bases, the J end lost 0 bases, and 11 bases lay between the germline ends. Germline V CDR1 and CDR2: MNHEY, SVGAGI. The CDR3 reads CASSDRYLNTEAFF. CDR3 nucleotide sequence: TGTGCCAGCAGCGACAGGTACCTGAACACTGAAGCTTTCTTT.

This chain uses TRBV4-3 with TRBJ2-4; 7 bases fit TRBD2. Germline CDR1 reads LGHNA; CDR2 reads YSLEER. Trimming removed 4 bases from V and 2 bases from J; junction bases left unmatched: 17. CDR3 length: 19 amino acids. This CDR3 reads CASSRSLSFQGGTKNIQYF. The DNA of the CDR3 is TGCGCCAGCAGCCGATCCTTAAGCTTCCAGGGAGGGACCAAAAACATTCAGTACTTC.

This clone appeared a few times. The gene calls are TRBV18 and TRBJ2-3; possibly TRBD1 for D (5 bases). CDR3 length: 13 amino acids. Trimming pared 4 bases from V and 4 bases from J, leaving 9 bases between. Looked up from germline, CDR1 is KGHSH and CDR2 is LQKENI. Written as DNA, the CDR3 is TGTGCCAGCTCACAGACAGTTTCAGATACGCAGTATTTT. Translation gives CASSQTVSDTQYF.

V and J are TRBV9 and TRBJ2-7; D gene uncertain. From germline, CDR1 is SGDLS and CDR2 YYNGEE. The V end lost 0 bases, the J end lost 6 bases, and 10 bases lay between the germline ends. The CDR3 is 13 amino acids. The DNA for the CDR3 is TGTGCCAGCAGCGTAGCACCAACGCGCGAGCAGTACTTC. This encodes CASSVAPTREQYF.

The V gene is TRBV6-5, the J gene TRBJ1-4, with TRBD1 matching over 7 bases. Germline V CDR1 and CDR2: MNHEY, SVGAGI. After removal of 6 bases from V and 1 base from J, the junction contained 2 bases not matched to a gene. There are 14 residues in the CDR3. CDR3 DNA sequence: TGTGCCAGCAGACGACAGGGAACTAATGAAAAACTGTTTTTT. Its translation: CASRRQGTNEKLFF.

This rearrangement joins TRBV19 to TRBJ2-3; D may match TRBD1 or TRBD2 (5 bases each). The CDR3 totals 16 residues. Trimming removed 1 base from V and 1 base from J, with 12 bases in between. The V gene's germline CDR1 is LNHDA and CDR2 SQIVND (reference sequence). The CDR3 DNA sequence: TGTGCCAGTAGTATAGTGGGGCAGGGAGGCACAGATACGCAGTATTTT. It specifies CASSIVGQGGTDTQYF.

The CDR3: CASSLGPGLGEKLFF. Here the CDR3 DNA reads TGTGCCAGCAGCTTAGGGCCAGGGTTGGGTGAAAAACTGTTTTTT. The chain employs TRBV7-6 and TRBJ1-4, with D possibly being TRBD1 (5 bases). Germline values: CDR1 SGHVS, CDR2 FNYEAQ. The ends were cut back, 1 base at V and 7 bases at J, with 13 bases in the middle. This CDR3 has 15 amino acids. The full variable domain, with the rest looked up from reference TRBV7-6 and TRBJ1-4, is GAGVSQSPRYKVTKRGQDVALRCDPISGHVSLYWYRQALGQGPEFLTYFNYEAQQDKSGLPNDRFSAERPEGSISTLTIQRTEQRDSAMYRCASSLGPGLGEKLFFGSGTQLSVL.

V gene TRBV28 combines with J gene TRBJ1-5; D is perhaps TRBD1 (6 bases). Trimming left V 2 bases short and J 4 bases short, with 12 bases between. CDR3 length: 15 amino acids. Germline CDR1 is MDHEN and CDR2 is SYDVKM. CDR3 sequence reads: CASSLGGTLNQPQHF. DNA of the CDR3: TGTGCCAGCAGTTTAGGCGGGACACTTAATCAGCCCCAGCATTTT. The full variable domain, in which reference TRBV28 and TRBJ1-5 provide the parts outside the CDR3, is DVKVTQSSRYLVKRTGEKVFLECVQDMDHENMFWYRQDPGLGLRLIYFSYDVKMKEKGDIPEGYSVSREKKERFSLILESASTNQTSMYLCASSLGGTLNQPQHFGDGTRLSIL.

This clone has just one count. The J gene is TRBJ2-5, the V gene TRBV6-5; a possible D gene is TRBD2 (6 bases). The CDR3 spans 13 residues. Germline values: CDR1 MNHEY, CDR2 SVGAGI. V lost 4 bases and J lost 1, with 7 bases in between. DNA of the CDR3: TGTGCCAGCAGTTCGGGGGTCCAAGAGACCCAGTACTTC. This translates into CASSSGVQETQYF.